The 21 T cell receptor beta chains in this list originate from one sample, sequenced in a study of blood T cell repertoires in COVID-19. Using immunoSEQ multiplex PCR, the repertoire was profiled, and TCRdb retains in-frame clones only, with some absent. In the table there are under 300,000 clones, 85% to 90% of which are singletons. Input material: peripheral blood. The receptors were sampled from a woman in her twenties or thirties with COVID-19, enrolled during active disease.

The chain recombines TRBV3-1 (or the pseudogene TRBV3-2) with TRBJ2-1; 8 bases line up with TRBD2. CDR3 length: 15 residues. Germline trimming cut 3 bases from V and 9 bases from J; bases unmatched to any gene: 10. Looked up from germline, CDR1 is LGHDT and CDR2 is YNNKEL (reference sequence). The CDR3 reads CASSHGGAPLGEQFF. The CDR3 nucleotides are TGTGCCAGCAGCCACGGGGGGGCCCCATTGGGTGAGCAGTTCTTC.

This clone appeared a single time. The V gene is TRBV7-9, the J gene TRBJ1-6; D possibly corresponds to TRBD1 (5 bases). Germline V gene sequence: CDR1 SEHNR, CDR2 FQNEAQ (reference sequence). Trimming pared 5 bases from V and 0 bases from J, leaving 14 bases between. The CDR3 sequence is 17 residues long. The DNA for the CDR3 is TGTGCCAGCAGCCCCCCCGGGGGGAGCTCCTATAATTCACCCCTCCACTTT. Residues: CASSPPGGSSYNSPLHF.

The rearrangement joins TRBV3-1 (or the pseudogene TRBV3-2) to TRBJ1-2; the D is unclear. Germline loops: CDR1 LGHDT, CDR2 YNNKEL (reference sequence). V dropped 3 bases and J dropped 6 bases, with 8 bases sitting between them. This CDR3 is built from 12 residues. The CDR3 reads CASSQYTHGYTF. The CDR3 DNA is TGTGCCAGCAGCCAGTACACCCATGGCTACACCTTC.

This clone has a handful of counts. The rearrangement joins TRBV7-2 to TRBJ1-2; no clear D gene. Trimming stripped 7 bases from V and 0 bases from J, with 9 bases between. This CDR3 contains 13 residues. Germline V gives CDR1 SGHTA, CDR2 FQGNSA. DNA of the CDR3: TGTGCCAGCACACCTACTCCTAACTATGGCTACACCTTC. Encoded protein: CASTPTPNYGYTF.

The chain couples TRBV12-5 to TRBJ1-1; 8 bases align to TRBD1. V trimming: 5 bases; J trimming: 5 bases; junction bases outside the gene matches: 7. The CDR3 covers 14 residues. Germline values: CDR1 LGHNT, CDR2 FRNRAP. CDR3 loop: CASGIGQGVTEAFF. CDR3 in DNA: TGTGCTAGTGGTATAGGACAGGGTGTTACTGAAGCTTTCTTT.

The chain carries TRBV10-3 and TRBJ2-7, with a weak D call TRBD2 (6 bases). V shed 1 base and J shed 7 bases, with 20 bases lying between them. The CDR3 has 16 amino acids. Germline CDR1 ENHRY, CDR2 SYGVKD. For the CDR3, the DNA is TGTGCCATCAGTGAGTTAGCGGAATCCCCGATGGAGGAGCAGTACTTC. It encodes CAISELAESPMEEQYF.

This chain's CDR3 is CASSLGDGTGELFF. The CDR3 DNA reads as TGCGCCAGCAGCCTTGGAGACGGGACCGGGGAGCTGTTTTTT. The chain carries TRBV4-1 and TRBJ2-2; D ambiguous. Germline-derived CDR1 and CDR2 are MGHRA and YSYEKL. This CDR3 region has 14 residues. Trimming removed 4 bases at V and 5 bases at J, with 11 bases between.

The gene calls are TRBV4-1 and TRBJ2-2; 10 nucleotides line up with TRBD2. The junction had 4 bases not matched to a gene; V was cut back by 5 bases and J by 1 base. This CDR3 is 16 amino acids long. Germline V gene lookup returns CDR1 MGHRA and CDR2 YSYEKL. The CDR3 DNA reads as TGCGCCAGCAGCTTCTCTAGCGGGGGGAACACCGGGGAGCTGTTTTTT. Amino acids: CASSFSSGGNTGELFF.

The V gene is TRBV2, the J gene TRBJ1-2; tentative D call: TRBD1 (6 bases). Trimming took off 5 bases at V and 8 bases at J, with 15 bases between the two ends. CDR3 size: 13 residues. The germline V gene encodes CDR1 SNHLY and CDR2 FYNNEI. DNA of the CDR3: TGTGCCAGCAGTAGACCAGGGGCGCGAGGCTACACCTTC. This sequence encodes CASSRPGARGYTF.

The chain has TRBV27 and TRBJ2-7; D not certain. Trimming took off 3 bases at V and 3 bases at J, with 3 bases between the two ends. Per the germline V gene, CDR1 is MNHEY and CDR2 is SMNVEV (reference sequence). CDR3 size: 11 residues. DNA for the CDR3: TGTGCCAGCAGTTTTAGCTACGAGCAGTACTTC. Translation gives CASSFSYEQYF.

The chain couples TRBV5-1 to TRBJ1-6, with unresolved D. The germline V gene encodes CDR1 SGHRS and CDR2 YFSETQ. The CDR3 consists of 13 residues. V lost 3 bases and J lost 4, with 5 bases in between. The CDR3 is CASSSFYNSPLHF. Here the CDR3 DNA reads TGCGCCAGCAGCTCCTTTTATAATTCACCCCTCCACTTT.

The CDR3 DNA sequence: TGTGCCAGCAGTTACTCGACACAGGGGGCTGGCGAGACCCAGTACTTC. Protein product: CASSYSTQGAGETQYF. V and J are TRBV6-6 and TRBJ2-5; TRBD1 agrees at 9 bases. The J segment lost 5 bases and the V segment lost 0 bases, leaving 7 bases of the junction unmatched. Germline CDR1 MNHNY, CDR2 SVGAGI (reference sequence). The CDR3 is made up of 16 amino acids.

The chain carries TRBV6-5 and TRBJ2-2; 8 bases map to TRBD1. Germline CDR1 reads MNHEY; CDR2 reads SVGAGI. This CDR3 contains 15 residues. The trim removed 4 bases at V and 0 bases at J, leaving 1 base unmatched. CDR3 sequence (DNA): TGTGCCAGCAGTTCGACAGGGGCGAACACCGGGGAGCTGTTTTTT. It is translated as CASSSTGANTGELFF.

The rearrangement joins TRBV18 to TRBJ2-5, with TRBD1 matching 7 bases. V gave up 5 bases and J gave up 0 bases; unmatched junction bases: 6. CDR1 and CDR2 (germline): KGHSH, LQKENI. The CDR3 covers 15 residues. The CDR3 loop is CASSDSQGYQETQYF. The CDR3 DNA is TGTGCCAGCTCAGACTCACAGGGGTACCAAGAGACCCAGTACTTC. Combining the CDR3 with reference TRBV18 and TRBJ2-5 gives the whole variable domain NAGVMQNPRHLVRRRGQEARLRCSPMKGHSHVYWYRQLPEEGLKFMVYLQKENIIDESGMPKERFSAEFPKEGPSILRIQQVVRGDSAAYFCASSDSQGYQETQYFGPGTRLLVL.

The J gene is TRBJ2-7, the V gene TRBV11-2; the match to TRBD1 covers 7 bases. The CDR3 consists of 14 residues. With V trimmed by 5 bases and J by 3 bases, 7 bases remained unmatched. CDR1 SGHAT and CDR2 FQNNGV come from the germline V gene. In DNA, the CDR3 is TGTGCCAGCAGCGCCCGACAGGGCTTCTACGAGCAGTACTTC. Translated, it gives CASSARQGFYEQYF.

The chain is built from TRBV24-1 and TRBJ2-2; 8 positions match TRBD1. The CDR3 contains 13 residues. J lost 5 bases, V lost 9 bases, and 4 bases had no gene match. Germline loops: CDR1 KGHDR, CDR2 SFDVKD. CDR3 protein: CATGTGGTGELFF. Here the CDR3 DNA reads TGTGCCACCGGAACAGGGGGAACCGGGGAGCTGTTTTTT.

This clone occurred once. The chain is built from TRBV29-1 and TRBJ1-5; D possibly corresponds to TRBD1 (5 bases). Germline V lookup: CDR1 SQVTM, CDR2 ANQGSEA. The length of the CDR3 is 16 residues. CDR3 DNA sequence: TGCCCCGCTTCGTTGAACGCAGGGATGGGCAATCAGCCCCAGCATTTT. It yields the protein CPASLNAGMGNQPQHF.

This rearrangement joins TRBV2 to TRBJ2-2; possibly TRBD1 for D (5 bases). The V gene's germline CDR1 is SNHLY and CDR2 FYNNEI. The CDR3 consists of 14 residues. V dropped 8 bases and J dropped 4 bases, with 14 bases sitting between them. The DNA for the CDR3 is TGTGCCAGCTGGCCAGGGCAGATCACCGGGGAGCTGTTTTTT. It codes for CASWPGQITGELFF.

The gene calls are TRBV2 and TRBJ2-3, with D unresolved. Trimming removed 8 bases at V and 4 bases at J, with 13 bases between. There are 13 residues in the CDR3. Germline V gives CDR1 SNHLY, CDR2 FYNNEI. CDR3 nucleotide sequence: TGTGCCAGCTGTTTTGAGGAGCCAGATACGCAGTATTTT. Its translation is CASCFEEPDTQYF. Full variable domain (missing parts from reference TRBV2 and TRBJ2-3): EPEVTQTPSHQVTQMGQEVILRCVPISNHLYFYWYRQILGQKVEFLVSFYNNEISEKSEIFDDQFSVERPDGSNFTLKIRSTKLEDSAMYFCASCFEEPDTQYFGPGTRLTVL.

The chain recombines TRBV6-5 with TRBJ1-2, with D perhaps TRBD1 (6 bases). With 2 bases removed from V and 4 bases from J, the gap between germline ends came to 14 bases. CDR1 and CDR2 (germline): MNHEY, SVGAGI. The CDR3 sequence is 15 residues long. In nucleotides, the CDR3 is TGTGCCAGCAGTTACGACAGGACAAACCCCTATGGCTACACCTTC. Protein product: CASSYDRTNPYGYTF.

This rearrangement joins TRBV2 to TRBJ1-5; D is possibly TRBD1 (6 bases). CDR3 length: 14 residues. Trimming took off 8 bases at V and 2 bases at J, with 13 bases between the two ends. Germline-derived CDR1 and CDR2 are SNHLY and FYNNEI. The CDR3 region is CASGREGGNQPQHF. In DNA, the CDR3 is TGTGCCAGCGGGCGAGAGGGGGGCAATCAGCCCCAGCATTTT. Based on the CDR3 plus reference TRBV2 and TRBJ1-5, the full variable domain is EPEVTQTPSHQVTQMGQEVILRCVPISNHLYFYWYRQILGQKVEFLVSFYNNEISEKSEIFDDQFSVERPDGSNFTLKIRSTKLEDSAMYFCASGREGGNQPQHFGDGTRLSIL.